This T cell receptor (beta chain) was profiled in a study of response to subunit inactivated influenza vaccine (dated by TCRdb to 2016 to 2019). General notes on the study: The study used deep quantitative T cell receptor repertoire profiling to track responses to a trivalent subunit inactivated influenza vaccine.

General findings and caveats noted by the study authors: According to the authors, only a limited number of new T cells may be recruited by each seasonal influenza vaccination.

The CDR3 has 12 amino acids, counting the end cysteine and phenylalanine. Only the CDR3 DNA is retained, 36 bases long and in frame from the first base. The germline V gene encodes CDR1 SSHAT and CDR2 FNYEAQ (reference sequence). Between the V and J ends, shortened by 8 bases and 4 bases respectively, the junction contains 8 bases. Library prep was done by RT-PCR. Data came from an Illumina HiSeq 2500. TCRdb reprocessing: public reads trimmed at Q25 with fastp, clones called with MiXCR, in-frame beta chains kept. Identical CDR3 protein sequences are pooled into one entry, listed with their most common genes and DNA. The sample table lists about 520,000 distinct CDR3 sequences, roughly 27% of them with a count of one. The ten biggest clones cover around 1.8% of the sample. Worth noting for this clonotype: It lacks a known antigen. No base qualities exist here, and no much larger clone lies one base off it.

The sample was CD4+ T cells sorted from PBMCs, taken 4 to 6 days after vaccination. The sequence was collected from a man between 45 and 60 years old who received an inactivated influenza vaccine. Donor details come from another sample of the same person, matched by shared clones. The rearranged segments are TRBV7-7 and TRBJ2-2, with no reliable assignment of the D segment. The CDR3 corresponds to CASGFSTGELFF. The nucleotide sequence reads as follows: TGTGCCAGCGGGTTTAGCACCGGGGAGCTGTTTTTT.